The rows below give T cell receptor beta chains drawn from one sample of a study of cytomegalovirus exposure and HLA in healthy donors. Assay used: immunoSEQ multiplex PCR; TCRdb lists only in-frame clones, some missing. The repertoire includes about 260,000 clones, 90% of them detected once, and approximately 3.1% sits in the top ten. The sequenced sample consisted of PBMCs. These receptors were taken from a woman aged 25 to 39 in good health and CMV-seronegative. Each CDR3 is given with its conserved first and last residue. The D gene is left open where the match is weak. Clone sizes are given selectively: once, few, many, or a class where the clone is expanded.

clone_size: NA
v_call: TRBV27
d_call: NA
j_call: TRBJ2-5
cdr3_aa: CASSFVGGFGETQYF
cdr3_nt: TGTGCCAGCAGTTTTGTCGGGGGATTCGGAGAGACCCAGTACTTC

clone_size: NA
v_call: TRBV5-1
d_call: TRBD1
j_call: TRBJ2-1
cdr3_aa: CASSSLDRGPSEQFF
cdr3_nt: TGCGCCAGCAGCTCCCTAGACAGGGGTCCGAGTGAGCAGTTCTTC

clone_size: NA
v_call: TRBV11-2
d_call: NA
j_call: TRBJ2-2
cdr3_aa: CASSLGDGGNTGELFF
cdr3_nt: TGTGCCAGCAGCTTAGGGGACGGAGGGAACACCGGGGAGCTGTTTTTT

clone_size: NA
v_call: TRBV5-4
d_call: TRBD1
j_call: TRBJ2-7
cdr3_aa: CASSLVQGEQYF
cdr3_nt: TGTGCCAGCAGCTTGGTACAGGGGGAGCAGTACTTC

clone_size: NA
v_call: TRBV30
d_call: TRBD2
j_call: TRBJ2-1
cdr3_aa: CAWASGYNEQFF
cdr3_nt: TGTGCCTGGGCTAGCGGCTACAATGAGCAGTTCTTC

clone_size: NA
v_call: TRBV15
d_call: NA
j_call: TRBJ1-3
cdr3_aa: CATSRDRGQHSGNTIYF
cdr3_nt: TGTGCCACCAGCAGAGATCGGGGACAACACTCTGGAAACACCATATATTTT

clone_size: NA
v_call: TRBV4-2
d_call: NA
j_call: TRBJ2-7
cdr3_aa: CASSQDGSSSDDEQYF
cdr3_nt: TGTGCCAGCAGCCAAGATGGATCAAGTAGCGATGACGAGCAGTACTTC

clone_size: once
v_call: TRBV19
d_call: TRBD2
j_call: TRBJ2-7
cdr3_aa: CASSAGLAIYEQYF
cdr3_nt: TGTGCCAGTAGTGCCGGACTAGCAATCTACGAGCAGTACTTC

clone_size: NA
v_call: TRBV5-6
d_call: TRBD1
j_call: TRBJ2-7
cdr3_aa: CASSWMGQGYEQYF
cdr3_nt: TGTGCCAGCAGCTGGATGGGACAGGGCTACGAGCAGTACTTC

clone_size: NA
v_call: TRBV7-3
d_call: NA
j_call: TRBJ2-5
cdr3_aa: CASSLSPSETQYF
cdr3_nt: TGTGCCAGCAGCTTATCACCCTCAGAGACCCAGTACTTC

clone_size: NA
v_call: TRBV30
d_call: NA
j_call: TRBJ1-5
cdr3_aa: CAWSLGGYPNQPQHF
cdr3_nt: TGTGCCTGGAGTTTGGGGGGGTATCCCAATCAGCCCCAGCATTTT

clone_size: NA
v_call: TRBV6-6
d_call: NA
j_call: TRBJ2-7
cdr3_aa: CASSYSHEQYF
cdr3_nt: TGTGCCAGCAGTTACTCCCACGAGCAGTACTTC

clone_size: NA
v_call: TRBV6-1
d_call: NA
j_call: TRBJ2-1
cdr3_aa: CASSEIAFQAGGRGPHLFF
cdr3_nt: TGTGCCAGCAGTGAAATCGCCTTTCAAGCAGGCGGGCGGGGGCCACACCTGTTCTTC

clone_size: NA
v_call: TRBV7-6
d_call: TRBD2
j_call: TRBJ2-7
cdr3_aa: CASSPGLGNYEQYF
cdr3_nt: TGTGCCAGCAGCCCCGGACTAGGTAACTACGAGCAGTACTTC

clone_size: NA
v_call: TRBV21-1
d_call: NA
j_call: TRBJ1-5
cdr3_aa: CASSKRQNSNQPQHF
cdr3_nt: TGTGCCAGCAGCAAACGGCAGAATAGCAATCAGCCCCAGCATTTT

clone_size: NA
v_call: TRBV28
d_call: TRBD1
j_call: TRBJ1-5
cdr3_aa: CASSPRDRASNQPQHF
cdr3_nt: TGTGCCAGCAGTCCACGGGACAGGGCTAGCAATCAGCCCCAGCATTTT

clone_size: NA
v_call: TRBV15
d_call: TRBD2
j_call: TRBJ2-1
cdr3_aa: CATEHSGRLIGEQFF
cdr3_nt: TGTGCCACCGAACATAGCGGGAGACTAATTGGAGAGCAGTTCTTC

clone_size: few
v_call: TRBV19
d_call: TRBD2
j_call: TRBJ2-3
cdr3_aa: CASSGGLASLTDTQYF
cdr3_nt: TGTGCCAGTAGTGGGGGACTAGCGAGCTTAACAGATACGCAGTATTTT

clone_size: once
v_call: TRBV28
d_call: TRBD2
j_call: TRBJ2-3
cdr3_aa: CASSSSGEGTDTQYF
cdr3_nt: TGTGCCAGCAGTTCTAGCGGGGAAGGTACAGATACGCAGTATTTT

clone_size: NA
v_call: TRBV7-9
d_call: NA
j_call: TRBJ2-2
cdr3_aa: CASSLEGKNTGELFF
cdr3_nt: TGTGCCAGCAGCTTAGAGGGGAAGAACACCGGGGAGCTGTTTTTT

clone_size: NA
v_call: TRBV18
d_call: TRBD1
j_call: TRBJ2-7
cdr3_aa: CASSPGQGTYEQYF
cdr3_nt: TGTGCCAGCTCACCGGGACAGGGAACCTACGAGCAGTACTTC

clone_size: NA
v_call: TRBV28
d_call: NA
j_call: TRBJ1-3
cdr3_aa: CASLDGNSGNTIYF
cdr3_nt: TGTGCCAGCTTGGACGGAAACTCTGGAAACACCATATATTTT